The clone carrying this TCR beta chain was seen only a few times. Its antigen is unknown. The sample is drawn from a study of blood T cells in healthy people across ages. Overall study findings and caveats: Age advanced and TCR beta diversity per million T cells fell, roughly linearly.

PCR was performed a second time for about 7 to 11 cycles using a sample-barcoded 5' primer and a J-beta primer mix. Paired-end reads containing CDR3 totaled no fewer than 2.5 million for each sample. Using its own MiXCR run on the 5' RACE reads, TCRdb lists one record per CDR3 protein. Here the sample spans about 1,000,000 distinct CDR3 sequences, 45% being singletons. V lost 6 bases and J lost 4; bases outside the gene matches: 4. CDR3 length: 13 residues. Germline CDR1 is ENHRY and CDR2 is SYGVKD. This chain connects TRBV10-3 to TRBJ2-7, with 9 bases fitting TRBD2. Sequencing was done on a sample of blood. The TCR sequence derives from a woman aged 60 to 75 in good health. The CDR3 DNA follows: TGTGCCATCAGGAGCGGGAGGTCTTACGAGCAGTACTTC. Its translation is CAIRSGRSYEQYF.